In its sample, the clone carrying this TCR beta chain was seen a few times. Antigen unknown. The method was immunoSEQ multiplex PCR; TCRdb's version includes in-frame clones alone and lacks a portion of them. The table has around 70,000 clones, less than 90% seen once; the top ten hold under 0.55%. The data belong to a study of OX40 agonist ivuxolimab in advanced cancers. Study results and caveats: In general, CD8+ T cells held more expanded clones than CD4+ did, on average.

Germline lookup yields CDR1 MDHEN and CDR2 SYDVKM. Unmatched junction bases numbered 10, after V lost 7 bases and J lost 7 bases. The CDR3 extends over 16 amino acids. The rearrangement joins TRBV28 to TRBJ2-2; 12 nucleotides line up with TRBD1. Sample: CD4+ or CD8+ T cells sorted from blood, taken in a trial of the OX40 agonist ivuxolimab. The clonotype originates from an adult with an advanced solid tumor such as melanoma, head and neck, liver or kidney cancer. CDR3 nucleotides: TGTGCCAGCACTACTGTAGGGACAGGGGGCGGCGGGGAGCTGTTTTTT. Encoded protein: CASTTVGTGGGGELFF.